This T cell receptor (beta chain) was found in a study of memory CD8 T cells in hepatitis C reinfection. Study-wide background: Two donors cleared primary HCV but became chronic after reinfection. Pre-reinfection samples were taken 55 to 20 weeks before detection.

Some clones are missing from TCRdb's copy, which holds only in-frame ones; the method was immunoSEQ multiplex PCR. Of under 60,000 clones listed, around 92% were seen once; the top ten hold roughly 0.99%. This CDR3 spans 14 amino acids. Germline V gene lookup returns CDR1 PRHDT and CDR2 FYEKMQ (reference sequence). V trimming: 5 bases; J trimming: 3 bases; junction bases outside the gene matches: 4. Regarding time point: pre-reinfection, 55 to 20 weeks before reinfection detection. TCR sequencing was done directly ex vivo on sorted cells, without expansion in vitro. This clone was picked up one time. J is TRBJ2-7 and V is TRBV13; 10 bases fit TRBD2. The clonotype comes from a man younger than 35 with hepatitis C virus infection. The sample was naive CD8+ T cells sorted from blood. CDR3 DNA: TGTGCCAGCAGCCCGGGGACTAGCGTCTACGAGCAGTACTTC. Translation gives CASSPGTSVYEQYF.